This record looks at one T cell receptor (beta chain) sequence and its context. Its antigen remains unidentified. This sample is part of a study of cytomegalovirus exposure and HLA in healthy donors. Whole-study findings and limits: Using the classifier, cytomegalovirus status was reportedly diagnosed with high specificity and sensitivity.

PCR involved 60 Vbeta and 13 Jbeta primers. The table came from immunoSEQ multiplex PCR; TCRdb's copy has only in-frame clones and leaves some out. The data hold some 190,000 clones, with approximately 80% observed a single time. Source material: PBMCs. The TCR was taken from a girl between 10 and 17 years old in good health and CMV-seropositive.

CDR3 bases: TGCGCCAGCAGTGAGCTAGCAACCGGAACTGAGCAGTTCTTC. Protein sequence: CASSELATGTEQFF. V is TRBV10-1 and J is TRBJ2-1, with D possibly TRBD2 on 5 matching bases. Trimming shortened V by 2 bases and J by 9 bases, and 14 bases separated the two germline ends. Germline V gene sequence: CDR1 WNHNN, CDR2 SYGVQD (reference sequence). The CDR3 has 14 amino acids.